A single T cell receptor beta chain is shown here with its context. TCRdb called the RT-PCR reads again in MiXCR, with one record for every CDR3 protein. Here the sample spans approximately 720,000 distinct CDR3 sequences, more than 13% being singletons. The V end lost 2 bases, the J end lost 3 bases, and 16 bases lay between the germline ends. There are 16 residues in the CDR3. Looked up from germline, CDR1 is MNHEY and CDR2 is SVGEGT. The sequenced sample was memory CD4+ T cells from blood. The V and J genes are TRBV6-2 or TRBV6-3 and TRBJ1-1; no clear D gene. The TCR sequence derives from a female donor in good health, serving as a healthy control. The CDR3 bases are TGTGCCAGCAGTTACGCTCCGGGCCCCCCCGACACTGAAGCTTTCTTT. This gives the protein CASSYAPGPPDTEAFF.